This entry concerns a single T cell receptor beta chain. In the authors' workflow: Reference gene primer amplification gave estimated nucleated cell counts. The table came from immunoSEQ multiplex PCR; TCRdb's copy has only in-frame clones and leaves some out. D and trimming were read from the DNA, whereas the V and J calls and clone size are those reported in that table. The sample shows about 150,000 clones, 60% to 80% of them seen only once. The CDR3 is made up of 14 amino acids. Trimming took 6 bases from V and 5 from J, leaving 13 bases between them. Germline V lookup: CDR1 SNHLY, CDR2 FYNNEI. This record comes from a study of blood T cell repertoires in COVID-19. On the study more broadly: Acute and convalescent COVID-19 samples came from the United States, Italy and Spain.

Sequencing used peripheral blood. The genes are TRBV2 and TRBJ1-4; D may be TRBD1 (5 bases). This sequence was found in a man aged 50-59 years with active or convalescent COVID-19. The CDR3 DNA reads TGTGCCAGCAGGCAGGGAGGATCCAATGAAAAACTGTTTTTT. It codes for CASRQGGSNEKLFF.